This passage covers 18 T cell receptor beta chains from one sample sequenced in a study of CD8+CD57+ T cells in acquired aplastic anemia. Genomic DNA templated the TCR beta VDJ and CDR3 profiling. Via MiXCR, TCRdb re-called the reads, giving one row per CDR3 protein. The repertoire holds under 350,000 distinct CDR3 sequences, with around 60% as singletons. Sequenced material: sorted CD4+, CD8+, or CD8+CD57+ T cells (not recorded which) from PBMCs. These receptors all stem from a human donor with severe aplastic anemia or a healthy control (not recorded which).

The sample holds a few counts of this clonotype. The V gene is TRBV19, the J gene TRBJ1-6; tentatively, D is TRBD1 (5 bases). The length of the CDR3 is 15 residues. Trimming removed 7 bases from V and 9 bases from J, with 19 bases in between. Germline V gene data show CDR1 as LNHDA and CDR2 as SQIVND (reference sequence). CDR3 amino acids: CASTEGGLRGSPLHF. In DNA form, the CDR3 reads TGTGCCAGTACCGAGGGAGGCCTTAGGGGTTCACCCCTCCACTTT.

CDR3 loop: CSVGLAGGFSYEQYF. The CDR3 bases are TGCAGCGTCGGACTAGCGGGGGGGTTCAGCTACGAGCAGTACTTC. The V call is TRBV29-1, the J call TRBJ2-7; 15 nucleotides line up with TRBD2. CDR1 and CDR2 (germline): SQVTM, ANQGSEA. The V segment lost 6 bases and the J segment 3 bases; nucleotides outside the gene matches: 6. CDR3 length: 15 amino acids.

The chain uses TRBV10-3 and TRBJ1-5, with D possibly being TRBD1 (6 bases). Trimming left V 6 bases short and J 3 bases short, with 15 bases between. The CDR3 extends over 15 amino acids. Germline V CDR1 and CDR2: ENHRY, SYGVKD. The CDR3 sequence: CAIRNRTVVNQPQHF. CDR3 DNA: TGTGCCATCAGGAACAGGACAGTAGTCAATCAGCCCCAGCATTTT.

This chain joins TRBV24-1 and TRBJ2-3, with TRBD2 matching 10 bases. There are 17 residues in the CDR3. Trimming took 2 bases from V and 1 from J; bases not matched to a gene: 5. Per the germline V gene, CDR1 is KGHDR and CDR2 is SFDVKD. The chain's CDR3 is CATSDSRLAGRTDTQYF. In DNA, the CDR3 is TGTGCCACCAGTGATTCAAGACTAGCGGGTCGCACAGATACGCAGTATTTT.

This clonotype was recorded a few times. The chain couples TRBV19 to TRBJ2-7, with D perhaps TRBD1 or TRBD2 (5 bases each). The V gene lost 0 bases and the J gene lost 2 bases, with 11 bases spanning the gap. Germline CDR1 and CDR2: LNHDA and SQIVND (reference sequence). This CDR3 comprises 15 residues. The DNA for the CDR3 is TGTGCCAGTAGTATAGATCTTGGGACCCCCTACGAGCAGTACTTC. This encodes CASSIDLGTPYEQYF.

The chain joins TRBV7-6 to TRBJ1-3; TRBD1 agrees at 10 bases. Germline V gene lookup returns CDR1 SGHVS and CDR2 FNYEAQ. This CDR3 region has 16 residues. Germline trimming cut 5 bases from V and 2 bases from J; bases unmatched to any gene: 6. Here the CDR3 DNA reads TGTGCCAGCAGCCCAAGGACAGGGGGGCCTGGAAACACCATATATTTT. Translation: CASSPRTGGPGNTIYF.

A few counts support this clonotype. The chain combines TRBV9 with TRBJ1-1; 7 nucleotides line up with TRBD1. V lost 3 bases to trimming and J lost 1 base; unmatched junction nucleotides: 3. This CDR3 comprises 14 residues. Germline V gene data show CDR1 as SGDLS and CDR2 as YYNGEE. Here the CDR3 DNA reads TGTGCCAGCAGCGGACGACAGGGGAACACTGAAGCTTTCTTT. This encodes CASSGRQGNTEAFF.

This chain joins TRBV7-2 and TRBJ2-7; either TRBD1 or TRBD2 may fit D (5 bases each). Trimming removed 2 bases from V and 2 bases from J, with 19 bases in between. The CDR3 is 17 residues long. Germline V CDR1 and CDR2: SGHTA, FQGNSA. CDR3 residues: CASSLPSSGRRTYEQYF. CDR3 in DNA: TGTGCCAGCAGCTTACCCTCCTCGGGACGGAGAACCTACGAGCAGTACTTC.

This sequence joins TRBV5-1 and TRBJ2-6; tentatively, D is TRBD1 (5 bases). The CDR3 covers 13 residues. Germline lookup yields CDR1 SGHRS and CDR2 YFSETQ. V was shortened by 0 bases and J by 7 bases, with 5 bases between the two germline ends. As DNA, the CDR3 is TGCGCCAGCAGCTTGGGGACAGCCAACGTCCTGACTTTC. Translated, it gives CASSLGTANVLTF.

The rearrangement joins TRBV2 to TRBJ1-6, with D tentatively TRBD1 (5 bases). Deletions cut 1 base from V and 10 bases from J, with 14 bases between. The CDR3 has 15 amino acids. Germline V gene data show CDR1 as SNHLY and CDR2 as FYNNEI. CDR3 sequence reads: CASSEVGGIGSPLHF. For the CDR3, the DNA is TGTGCCAGCAGTGAAGTGGGGGGGATCGGCTCACCCCTCCACTTT.

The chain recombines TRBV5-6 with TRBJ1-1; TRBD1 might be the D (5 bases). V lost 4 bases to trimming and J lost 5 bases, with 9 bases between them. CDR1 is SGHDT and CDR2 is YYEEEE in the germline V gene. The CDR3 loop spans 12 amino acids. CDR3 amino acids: CASSAGSTEAFF. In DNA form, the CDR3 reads TGTGCCAGCAGCGCAGGGTCAACTGAAGCTTTCTTT.

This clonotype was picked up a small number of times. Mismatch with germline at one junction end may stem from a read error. CDR3 sequence (DNA): TGTGCCAGCAGCCCGGCCCAAACCTATGGCTACACGTTC. Translation gives CASSPAQTYGYTF. V is TRBV5-8 and J is TRBJ1-2, with D unclear. Germline lookup yields CDR1 SGHTS and CDR2 YDEGEE. The CDR3 consists of 13 residues.

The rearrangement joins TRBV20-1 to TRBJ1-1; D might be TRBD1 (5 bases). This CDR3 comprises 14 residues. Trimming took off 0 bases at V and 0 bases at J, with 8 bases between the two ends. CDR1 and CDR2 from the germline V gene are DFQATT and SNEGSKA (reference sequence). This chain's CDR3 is CSARDQGMNTEAFF. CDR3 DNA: TGCAGTGCTAGAGATCAGGGAATGAACACTGAAGCTTTCTTT.

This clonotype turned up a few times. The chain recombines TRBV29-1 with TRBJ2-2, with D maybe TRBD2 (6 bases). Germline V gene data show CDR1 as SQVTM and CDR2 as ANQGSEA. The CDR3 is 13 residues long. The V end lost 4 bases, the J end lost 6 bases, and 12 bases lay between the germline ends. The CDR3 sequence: CSVGGTFAGELFF. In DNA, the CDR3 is TGCAGCGTTGGCGGGACGTTCGCCGGGGAGCTGTTTTTT.

The CDR3 nucleotides are TGTGCCAGCAGTTCCGACAGGGGTTGGGGGGTATCAGAGACCCAGTACTTC. This gives the protein CASSSDRGWGVSETQYF. The chain joins TRBV7-2 to TRBJ2-5, with 8 bases aligning to TRBD1. Germline values: CDR1 SGHTA, CDR2 FQGNSA. There are 17 residues in the CDR3. J was trimmed by 4 bases and V by 6 bases; bases with no gene match: 16.

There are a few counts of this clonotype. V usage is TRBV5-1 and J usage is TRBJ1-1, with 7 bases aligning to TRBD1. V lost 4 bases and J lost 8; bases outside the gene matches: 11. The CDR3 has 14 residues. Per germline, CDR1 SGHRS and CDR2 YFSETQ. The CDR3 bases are TGCGCCAGCAGCCTCCAGGGGGGGGGGGGGGAAGCTTTCTTT. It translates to CASSLQGGGGEAFF.

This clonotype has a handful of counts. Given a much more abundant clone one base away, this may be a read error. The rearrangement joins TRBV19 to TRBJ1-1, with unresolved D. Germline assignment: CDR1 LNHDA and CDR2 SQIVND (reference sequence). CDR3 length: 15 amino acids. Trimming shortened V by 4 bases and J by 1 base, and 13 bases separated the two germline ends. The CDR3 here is CASSTDAEWNTEAFF. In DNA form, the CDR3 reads TGTGCCAGTAGTACAGATGCGGAATGGAACACTGAAGCTTTCTTT.

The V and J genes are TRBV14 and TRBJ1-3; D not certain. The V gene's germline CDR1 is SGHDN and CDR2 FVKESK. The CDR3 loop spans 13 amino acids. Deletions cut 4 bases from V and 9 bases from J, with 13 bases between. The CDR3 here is CASSRYGEGTIYF. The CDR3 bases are TGTGCCAGCAGCCGATACGGGGAAGGCACCATATATTTT.